This T cell receptor beta chain is from a study of blood T cell repertoires in COVID-19 (TCRdb year 2020). Looking at the study overall: The collaborator samples originated in the United States, Italy and Spain and spanned the acute and convalescent phases of COVID-19. The prospective study material was composed of cDNA or gDNA derived from T cells, B-cell-depleted T cells, or PBMCs. Deeply sampled blood TCRbeta repertoires from subjects exposed to, actively infected with, or recovered from COVID-19 were included in the dataset. The repertoires were released in a freely available public database intended as a resource for research on the immune response to SARS-CoV-2. The samples were drawn from two sources: the first 160 participants of the ongoing ImmuneRACE study, and fewer than 1,500 subjects contributed by 6 global collaborators. The sample metadata nearly always contained a de-identified subject ID, COVID-19 status, age in years and sex. HLA class I and class II types, where available, came from metadata supplied by the sample provider rather than from assay-based typing. General study outcomes and caveats: Clinical and demographic metadata were provided uncurated, with the amount varying by source and participant.

Turning to this clone: Its binding antigen is unknown. No per-base quality is available; no much larger clone lies one base away.

TCRbeta CDR3 regions were amplified from genomic DNA using the immunoSEQ Assay, a bias-controlled multiplex PCR. The authors' analysis ran thus. The number of nucleated cells in each sample was estimated from the amplification of reference gene primers within the assay. Sequence reads were collapsed and filtered to measure the absolute abundance of every unique TCRbeta CDR3 rearrangement. For each sample, productive Simpson clonality was calculated as the square root of Simpson's diversity index across productive rearrangements. TCRdb stores this immuneACCESS table with in-frame sequences only. Part of the clones is absent; in the studies checked, under half of the shortfall reflects unresolved V genes, and no reason is known for the rest. V, J and clone size are those of that table, while D and trimming were read from the DNA. In all, the sample holds fewer than 70,000 clones, and around 87% of those were seen once. The top ten clonotypes cover roughly 8% of the sample.

CDR1 SGHNT and CDR2 YYREEE are derived from the germline V gene (reference sequence). Between the V and J ends, shortened by 4 bases and 5 bases respectively, the junction contains 18 bases. The CDR3 has 15 amino acids, counting the end cysteine and phenylalanine. The DNA shown is the 45-base CDR3, in frame from base 1. The collaborating institutions used their own protocols to collect whole blood in K2EDTA tubes. For TCRbeta analysis, collaborators shipped samples as frozen whole blood, isolated PBMCs, or DNA extracted from either of those sample types. The source is a man in his fifties or sixties with active COVID-19. The sequencing input was peripheral blood. The chain employs TRBV5-4 and TRBJ1-2, and possibly TRBD1, on 5 matching bases. The nucleotides are TGTGCCAGCAGCCCTGAGGCCGCCAGGGATTATGGCTACACCTTC. Its protein product is CASSPEAARDYGYTF.